This T cell receptor beta chain was recovered during a study of neurological immune-mediated disorders. Overall study results and limits: Whereas HTLV-1-associated myelopathy showed the most TCR clonal expansion, multiple sclerosis showed the least, with levels below those of healthy controls.

This clonotype was recorded at least ten times. Its antigen is as yet unknown. TCRdb re-derived calls from the 5' RACE reads in MiXCR, one entry per CDR3 protein. The sample holds 45,000 to 50,000 distinct CDR3 sequences; around 25% are singletons and the top ten take 20% to 30%. Germline V gene data show CDR1 as SGHTA and CDR2 as FQGNSA. The CDR3 sequence is 16 residues long. V was pared by 0 bases and J by 7 bases, with 10 bases of the junction left unmatched. The receptor comes from a woman between 65 and 79 years old in good health. The chain carries TRBV7-2 and TRBJ2-5; 8 bases are a match to TRBD2. The material sequenced was PBMCs. The DNA for the CDR3 is TGTGCCAGCAGCTTAGCTCCCACTAGCGGATATGGGACCCAGTACTTC. Its protein is CASSLAPTSGYGTQYF.